This T cell receptor beta chain was identified in a study of OX40 agonist ivuxolimab in advanced cancers. Study details: Each dose-escalation patient presented with hepatocellular carcinoma, melanoma, renal cell or head and neck cancer.

CDR3 length equals 16 residues. Germline CDR1 reads SGHNT; CDR2 reads YYREEE (reference sequence). J gave up 6 bases and V 4 bases, and 14 bases lay outside the gene matches. Sequencing was performed with immunoSEQ multiplex PCR; in TCRdb, only in-frame clones are kept and a portion is missing. Among tens of thousands of clones, around 87% were seen once, and the ten largest hold roughly 0.26%. Patients were excluded for autoimmune disease history or systemic immunosuppression. Specimen: CD4+ or CD8+ T cells sorted from blood, collected in a trial of the OX40 agonist ivuxolimab. The receptor comes from an adult with an advanced solid tumor such as melanoma, head and neck, liver or kidney cancer. V gene TRBV5-4 combines with J gene TRBJ2-7, with 9 bases that match TRBD1. The CDR3 sequence is CASSPRGGTGSAEQYF. The CDR3 DNA sequence: TGTGCCAGCAGCCCCCGGGGTGGGACAGGGTCTGCCGAGCAGTACTTC. Drawing the rest from reference TRBV5-4 and TRBJ2-7, the complete variable domain is ETGVTQSPTHLIKTRGQQVTLRCSSQSGHNTVSWYQQALGQGPQFIFQYYREEENGRGNFPPRFSGLQFPNYSSELNVNALELDDSALYLCASSPRGGTGSAEQYFGPGTRLTVT.